These 20 T cell receptor beta chains share one sample of origin, sequenced in a study of blood T cell repertoires in COVID-19. The table came from immunoSEQ multiplex PCR; TCRdb's copy has only in-frame clones and leaves some out. This sample has 200,000 to 250,000 clones; over 80% occur once, and the top ten carry approximately 2.6%. Source material: peripheral blood. These receptors all come from a man aged 25 to 40 with COVID-19, enrolled during active disease.

This chain joins TRBV5-1 and TRBJ1-1; 7 bases match TRBD1. CDR1 and CDR2 from the germline V gene are SGHRS and YFSETQ. V trimming: 4 bases; J trimming: 1 base; junction bases outside the gene matches: 4. The CDR3 is 14 residues long. CDR3 coding DNA: TGCGCCAGCAGCATACAGGGGCAGAACACTGAAGCTTTCTTT. As protein: CASSIQGQNTEAFF.

The chain combines TRBV7-2 with TRBJ2-6, with D perhaps TRBD2 (7 bases). Germline V gene lookup returns CDR1 SGHTA and CDR2 FQGNSA. The CDR3 consists of 15 residues. V was pared by 5 bases and J by 13 bases, with 21 bases between. For the CDR3, the DNA is TGTGCCAGCAGCGGACGCCACAGGGAGGGTGGAGTCCTGACTTTC. Residues: CASSGRHREGGVLTF.

The chain employs TRBV6-5 and TRBJ2-7; D is uncertain. Germline CDR1 MNHEY, CDR2 SVGAGI. There are 14 residues in the CDR3. The V end lost 5 bases, the J end lost 2 bases, and 13 bases lay between the germline ends. This CDR3 reads CASSPLLGAYEQYF. The CDR3 coding sequence is TGTGCCAGCAGTCCGCTATTGGGCGCCTACGAGCAGTACTTC.

The chain couples TRBV2 to TRBJ1-6, with a tentative D call TRBD1 (5 bases). Germline CDR1 and CDR2: SNHLY and FYNNEI. V was cut by 3 bases and J by 13 bases, with 13 bases left in between. This CDR3 region has 13 residues. CDR3 residues: CASSDRAPYPLHF. The DNA of the CDR3 is TGTGCCAGCAGTGACAGGGCCCCCTATCCCCTCCACTTT.

The V and J genes are TRBV30 and TRBJ1-2; 9 bases map to TRBD1. The germline V gene has CDR1 GTSNPN and CDR2 SVGIG (reference sequence). CDR3 size: 15 residues. Losses at the gene ends were 8 bases for V and 5 bases for J; bases not matched to a gene: 15. Here the CDR3 DNA reads TGTGCCGGACTATTACAGGGGGCAATCCTTTATGGCTACACCTTC. Its translation: CAGLLQGAILYGYTF.

V gene TRBV5-1 combines with J gene TRBJ2-7; TRBD2 aligns across 11 bases. The V and J ends lost 0 bases and 3 bases, in that order; junction bases with no gene match: 8. The CDR3 has 17 residues. The V gene's germline CDR1 is SGHRS and CDR2 YFSETQ. The CDR3 protein is CASSLAGTSGLDYEQYF. The CDR3 DNA reads as TGCGCCAGCAGCTTGGCGGGGACTAGCGGTTTAGACTACGAGCAGTACTTC.

This chain connects TRBV2 to TRBJ2-7, with 9 positions matching TRBD2. V lost 6 bases and J lost 3; bases outside the gene matches: 9. Looked up from germline, CDR1 is SNHLY and CDR2 is FYNNEI. CDR3 length: 15 amino acids. As DNA, the CDR3 is TGTGCCAGCAGGTTGGGCGCGGGGGGGAACTACGAGCAGTACTTC. Residues: CASRLGAGGNYEQYF.

The CDR3 DNA follows: TGCAGCGTGGAACAGGGGGCGAGTAATGAGCAGTTCTTC. Protein: CSVEQGASNEQFF. J is TRBJ2-1 and V is TRBV29-1, with 9 positions matching TRBD1. The CDR3 loop spans 13 amino acids. V shed 6 bases, J shed 7 bases, and the junction held 7 bases outside the gene matches. Germline CDR1 reads SQVTM; CDR2 reads ANQGSEA.

The rearrangement uses TRBV6-6 and TRBJ1-1; TRBD1 matches at 7 bases. Germline values: CDR1 MNHNY, CDR2 SVGAGI (reference sequence). V was pared by 6 bases and J by 2 bases, with 6 bases of the junction left unmatched. The CDR3 loop spans 14 amino acids. This CDR3 is CASSRRTGNTEAFF. DNA for the CDR3: TGTGCCAGCAGCCGCCGGACAGGTAACACTGAAGCTTTCTTT.

V gene TRBV9 combines with J gene TRBJ2-2; tentative D call: TRBD2 (5 bases). Between the trimmed V and J ends, which lost 3 bases and 5 bases, there was a span of 23 bases. In germline, CDR1 is SGDLS, CDR2 YYNGEE. The CDR3 sequence is 18 residues long. The CDR3: CASSDRFFGPRVTGELFF. The CDR3 nucleotides are TGTGCCAGCAGCGACCGTTTTTTCGGGCCGAGGGTAACCGGGGAGCTGTTTTTT.

The chain employs TRBV29-1 and TRBJ1-1; unclear D gene. There are 12 residues in the CDR3. Trimming left V 7 bases short and J 2 bases short, with 11 bases between. Germline V gives CDR1 SQVTM, CDR2 ANQGSEA. The CDR3 sequence is CSAYRGNTEAFF. In DNA form, the CDR3 reads TGCAGCGCATATCGGGGAAACACTGAAGCTTTCTTT.

CDR3 region: CASSDRVDYGYTF. In nucleotides, the CDR3 is TGCGCCAGTTCGGACAGGGTTGACTATGGCTACACCTTC. The chain has TRBV23-1 and TRBJ1-2; TRBD1 matches at 8 bases. TRBV23-1 is an ORF; its function is uncertain. This CDR3 contains 13 residues. Trimming took 9 bases from V and 3 from J; bases not matched to a gene: 6.

The chain recombines TRBV9 with TRBJ1-2, with 8 positions matching TRBD1. The CDR3 consists of 14 residues. Germline loops: CDR1 SGDLS, CDR2 YYNGEE. V trimming: 4 bases; J trimming: 5 bases; junction bases outside the gene matches: 7. The CDR3 region has the DNA TGTGCCAGCAGCTCCGAGCAGGGGGCATATGGCTACACCTTC. It encodes CASSSEQGAYGYTF.

The V and J genes are TRBV5-8 and TRBJ1-5; 9 bases map to TRBD1. Germline V gene data show CDR1 as SGHTS and CDR2 as YDEGEE. This CDR3 has 17 amino acids. V lost 4 bases to trimming and J lost 7 bases; unmatched junction nucleotides: 15. The CDR3: CASSPFGTGLIRQPQHF. The CDR3 DNA is TGTGCCAGCAGCCCGTTCGGGACAGGGCTAATTAGACAGCCCCAGCATTTT.

The chain links TRBV10-2 to TRBJ1-1; D perhaps matches TRBD1 (5 bases). The CDR3 totals 15 residues. The V end lost 6 bases, the J end lost 1 base, and 15 bases lay between the germline ends. Germline V gives CDR1 WSHSY, CDR2 SAAADI. CDR3 protein: CASRGPGVANTEAFF. In DNA form, the CDR3 reads TGCGCCAGCAGGGGACCGGGGGTGGCGAACACTGAAGCTTTCTTT.

This chain connects TRBV19 to TRBJ1-2, with 7 bases fitting TRBD1. The CDR3 is 14 residues long. The germline gives CDR1 LNHDA, CDR2 SQIVND (reference sequence). V shed 6 bases, J shed 3 bases, and the junction held 7 bases outside the gene matches. CDR3 region: CASRAGGADYGYTF. In DNA form, the CDR3 reads TGTGCCAGTAGGGCAGGGGGTGCAGACTATGGCTACACCTTC.

CDR3 coding DNA: TGTGCCAGCAGCGTAGGATCAGACAGCTCCTACGAGCAGTACTTC. Amino acids: CASSVGSDSSYEQYF. This chain joins TRBV9 and TRBJ2-7; D might be TRBD1 (5 bases). Germline CDR1 and CDR2: SGDLS and YYNGEE. The CDR3 has 15 amino acids. V shed 0 bases and J shed 0 bases, with 10 bases lying between them.

The chain joins TRBV6-5 to TRBJ2-7; 7 bases agree with TRBD1. J lost 9 bases, V lost 6 bases, and 17 bases had no gene match. This CDR3 comprises 15 residues. Germline CDR1 is MNHEY and CDR2 is SVGAGI. CDR3 nucleotides: TGTGCCAGCAGCTCAGACAGGGCCCCCCCTCACGGGCAGTACTTC. It codes for CASSSDRAPPHGQYF.

V and J are TRBV7-2 and TRBJ2-6; 10 bases are a match to TRBD1. Germline V gives CDR1 SGHTA, CDR2 FQGNSA. CDR3 length: 18 amino acids. The trim removed 6 bases at V and 2 bases at J, leaving 10 bases unmatched. For the CDR3, the DNA is TGTGCCAGCAGTTTACCCCCCGGACAGGGGGCTGGGGCCAACGTCCTGACTTTC. Translated: CASSLPPGQGAGANVLTF.

The V call is TRBV7-8, the J call TRBJ1-1; D is unclear. Germline V lookup: CDR1 SGHVS, CDR2 FQNEAQ. V lost 3 bases to trimming and J lost 8 bases, with 19 bases between them. The CDR3 covers 15 residues. CDR3 sequence reads: CASSLVYGVVIEAFF. Here the CDR3 DNA reads TGTGCCAGCAGCTTGGTCTACGGGGTAGTAATAGAAGCTTTCTTT.